This T cell receptor (beta chain) is from a study of cytomegalovirus exposure and HLA in healthy donors. The PCR had 60 Vbeta and 13 Jbeta primers. The data were produced by immunoSEQ multiplex PCR, yet TCRdb's version contains in-frame clones alone and is incomplete. The profile shows some 65,000 clones, around 73% of them singletons. This CDR3 region has 18 residues. Germline V gene lookup returns CDR1 SGHVS and CDR2 FNYEAQ. V was clipped by 4 bases and J by 1 base; unmatched bases: 16. Overall study findings and caveats: An observed cluster of highly shared sequence variants was recorded as a likely sequencing artifact. Prior analysis indicated that the majority of TCR beta V segments exhibited productivity approximately 87% or approximately 30% of the time. Fewer than 20,000 TCR beta sequences were associated with HLA alleles at 0.05 false discovery rate in a later analysis.

Details on this clone: The target antigen is unknown.

The rearrangement joins TRBV7-6 to TRBJ2-7; 7 bases are a match to TRBD1. The receptor's source is a girl between 5 and 17 years old in good health and CMV-seropositive. Sequenced material: PBMCs. CDR3 amino acids: CASSSPRLRDSDSYEQYF. In nucleotides, the CDR3 is TGTGCCAGCAGCTCCCCCCGTCTCCGGGACAGCGATTCCTACGAGCAGTACTTC. Full variable domain (remainder filled in from reference TRBV7-6 and TRBJ2-7): GAGVSQSPRYKVTKRGQDVALRCDPISGHVSLYWYRQALGQGPEFLTYFNYEAQQDKSGLPNDRFSAERPEGSISTLTIQRTEQRDSAMYRCASSSPRLRDSDSYEQYFGPGTRLTVT.